The present entry profiles one T cell receptor (beta chain) with its context. Its target is unknown. This sample was included in a study of neoadjuvant nivolumab and ipilimumab in lung cancer. TCRdb's table, derived via immunoSEQ multiplex PCR, lists solely in-frame clones and lacks some. This table has some 2,500 clones, 85% appearing once. The germline gives CDR1 SGDLS, CDR2 YYNGEE. The CDR3 contains 14 residues. Trimming removed 2 bases at V and 4 bases at J, with 13 bases between. Findings of the study overall: From pretherapy to surgery, tumor richness and clonality rose with dual therapy.

This clonotype originated in an adult with non-small cell lung cancer. The V call is TRBV9, the J call TRBJ2-7; maybe TRBD2 (5 bases). Specimen: tumor tissue, collected before neoadjuvant nivolumab, alone or with ipilimumab. CDR3 bases: TGTGCCAGCAGCGTCGGACTTTACGGTTACGAGCAGTACTTC. This sequence encodes CASSVGLYGYEQYF.